This TCR beta chain was observed in a study of control samples from healthy donors and cancer patients. Measured with immunoSEQ multiplex PCR; TCRdb has only the in-frame clones, and not every one. The repertoire includes around 140,000 clones, around nine tenths of them detected once, and roughly 2.5% sits in the top ten. Germline lookup yields CDR1 SEHNR and CDR2 FQNEAQ (reference sequence). This CDR3 contains 16 residues. V trimming: 5 bases; J trimming: 8 bases; junction bases outside the gene matches: 14. The V and J genes are TRBV7-9 and TRBJ1-4; 7 positions agree with TRBD1. Sequencing was carried out using blood. The TCR originated in a middle-aged man in good health. CDR3 in DNA: TGTGCCAGCAGCCATAAGGAGGGGACAGACTACGAAAAACTGTTTTTT. It encodes CASSHKEGTDYEKLFF. The entire variable domain, with the rest obtained from reference TRBV7-9 and TRBJ1-4, is as follows: DTGVSQNPRHKITKRGQNVTFRCDPISEHNRLYWYRQTLGQGPEFLTYFQNEAQLEKSRLLSDRFSAERPKGSFSTLEIQRTEQGDSAMYLCASSHKEGTDYEKLFFGSGTQLSVL.